The next 13 T cell receptor beta chains were all read from a single sample in a study of blood T cell repertoires in COVID-19. Sequencing used immunoSEQ multiplex PCR; TCRdb keeps in-frame clones, though not all of them. Among roughly 170,000 clones, approximately 79% were seen once, and the ten largest hold around 3%. Sequenced material: peripheral blood. Receptors were obtained from an elderly woman with acute or convalescent COVID-19.

The chain has TRBV5-1 and TRBJ2-1; 11 bases agree with TRBD2. CDR1 is SGHRS and CDR2 is YFSETQ in the germline V gene. This CDR3 spans 15 amino acids. Trimming cost V 7 bases and J 4 bases; bases outside gene matches: 7. The CDR3 DNA sequence: TGCGCCAGCGCCGGGACTAGCGGCCTTTACAATGAGCAGTTCTTC. Protein product: CASAGTSGLYNEQFF.

The chain carries TRBV30 and TRBJ2-5; maybe TRBD1 (6 bases). Trimming stripped 5 bases from V and 0 bases from J, with 13 bases between. CDR1 and CDR2 (germline): GTSNPN, SVGIG (reference sequence). The CDR3 runs 14 residues. The CDR3 DNA reads as TGTGCCTGGGGACCGGGACACTACCAAGAGACCCAGTACTTC. Amino acid sequence: CAWGPGHYQETQYF.

The chain uses TRBV7-8 and TRBJ2-3, with 7 nucleotides matching TRBD2. CDR1 is SGHVS, CDR2 FQNEAQ, per germline. V lost 5 bases to trimming and J lost 0 bases; unmatched junction nucleotides: 11. The CDR3 consists of 17 residues. CDR3 protein: CASSVLAGGLSTDTQYF. In DNA form, the CDR3 reads TGTGCCAGCAGCGTATTAGCGGGCGGGCTTAGCACAGATACGCAGTATTTT.

This rearrangement joins TRBV6-4 to TRBJ2-2; 7 nucleotides agree with TRBD2. CDR3 length equals 16 residues. J lost 0 bases, V lost 5 bases, and 6 bases had no gene match. Germline V CDR1 and CDR2: MRHNA, SNTAGT. CDR3 amino acids: CASSIAGPTNTGELFF. CDR3 DNA sequence: TGTGCCAGCAGTATAGCGGGCCCGACGAACACCGGGGAGCTGTTTTTT.

The J gene is TRBJ2-3, the V gene TRBV6-1; 10 nucleotides match TRBD2. Germline CDR1 is MNHNS and CDR2 is SASEGT. V trimming: 3 bases; J trimming: 2 bases; junction bases outside the gene matches: 17. The CDR3 consists of 20 residues. The CDR3 DNA follows: TGTGCCAGCAGTGAGGCGGGGTCTAGCGGGAGAATAGGATCCACAGATACGCAGTATTTT. Amino acids: CASSEAGSSGRIGSTDTQYF.

The rearrangement links TRBV3-1 (or the pseudogene TRBV3-2) to TRBJ2-3, with 11 positions matching TRBD2. With 4 bases clipped from V and 4 bases from J, the junction kept 13 bases outside the gene matches. This CDR3 region has 18 residues. CDR1 and CDR2 from the germline V gene are LGHDT and YNNKEL (reference sequence). The CDR3: CASSPTSGRLLGADTQYF. The DNA for the CDR3 is TGTGCCAGCAGCCCAACTAGCGGGAGACTCCTAGGGGCAGATACGCAGTATTTT.

This clone was found once. The J gene is TRBJ1-5, the V gene TRBV6-2 or TRBV6-3; D gene uncertain. The CDR3 spans 11 residues. Trimming took 2 bases from V and 10 from J, leaving 6 bases between them. The germline CDR1 and CDR2 sequences are MNHEY and SVGEGT. The CDR3 spells CASSYPSPQHF. CDR3 DNA: TGTGCCAGCAGTTACCCCTCTCCCCAGCATTTT.

Concerning this clone: Other DNA sequences in this specimen translate into the identical CDR3. The V and J genes are TRBV27 and TRBJ1-4, with 7 bases aligning to TRBD1. This CDR3 has 14 amino acids. The germline V gene has CDR1 MNHEY and CDR2 SMNVEV (reference sequence). J gave up 5 bases and V 0 bases, and 0 bases lay outside the gene matches. The CDR3 sequence: CASSLSRGNEKLFF. The DNA for the CDR3 is TGTGCCAGCAGTTTATCCAGGGGGAATGAAAAACTGTTTTTT.

This chain connects TRBV3-1 (or the pseudogene TRBV3-2) to TRBJ2-3, with a weak D call TRBD2 (6 bases). The CDR3 is made up of 15 amino acids. V shed 6 bases and J shed 5 bases, with 18 bases lying between them. The germline CDR1 and CDR2 sequences are LGHDT and YNNKEL (reference sequence). CDR3 bases: TGTGCCAGCAGACGCAGCGGGTTTCAGTTAGATACGCAGTATTTT. It translates to CASRRSGFQLDTQYF.

The V call is TRBV5-4, the J call TRBJ2-1, with D perhaps matching TRBD2 (6 bases). The CDR3 has 19 residues. V lost 1 base and J 0 bases, leaving 20 bases between the germline ends. Per germline, CDR1 SGHNT and CDR2 YYREEE (reference sequence). The CDR3 loop is CASSLFLGSGYSSYNEQFF. Here the CDR3 DNA reads TGTGCCAGCAGCTTGTTTTTGGGTAGCGGTTATAGCTCCTACAATGAGCAGTTCTTC.

CDR3 residues: CASWEGPDSYEQYF. For the CDR3, the DNA is TGCGCCAGCTGGGAGGGGCCCGACTCCTACGAGCAGTACTTC. The V gene is TRBV5-1, the J gene TRBJ2-7; 7 bases align to TRBD2. The CDR3 totals 14 residues. Germline trimming cut 7 bases from V and 0 bases from J; bases unmatched to any gene: 7. Germline CDR1 SGHRS, CDR2 YFSETQ.

This clone was detected many times. The chain uses TRBV19 and TRBJ2-7; the D is unclear. Trimming stripped 1 base from V and 5 bases from J, with 9 bases between. CDR1 is LNHDA, CDR2 SQIVND, per germline (reference sequence). The CDR3 is 13 residues long. CDR3 protein: CASSIGRVNEQYF. In nucleotides, the CDR3 is TGTGCCAGTAGTATAGGTCGAGTTAACGAGCAGTACTTC.

This clone turned up a few times. The CDR3 bases are TGTGCCAGCAGTTACAGTTCCACCTACGAGCAGTACTTC. It yields the protein CASSYSSTYEQYF. This chain links TRBV27 with TRBJ2-7, with D hard to call. CDR1 is MNHEY and CDR2 is SMNVEV in the germline V gene (reference sequence). Trimming shortened V by 4 bases and J by 2 bases, and 9 bases separated the two germline ends. The CDR3 covers 13 residues.